The 31 T cell receptor beta chains given below trace back to one sample, sequenced in a study of cytomegalovirus exposure and HLA in healthy donors. 60 Vbeta and 13 Jbeta primers were used in PCR. Profiled with immunoSEQ multiplex PCR; TCRdb holds only in-frame clones, not every one. The ten most abundant clones cover approximately 1% of a sample with roughly 120,000 clones. The specimen sequenced was PBMCs. The origin of the receptors is a man aged 18 to 35 in good health and CMV-seronegative.

The chain has TRBV28 and TRBJ1-2; the D gene is possibly TRBD1 (6 bases). CDR1 is MDHEN and CDR2 is SYDVKM in the germline V gene. The CDR3 spans 14 residues. V was clipped by 6 bases and J by 4 bases, with 15 bases between them. The CDR3 sequence: CASRQWGLGYGYTF. Written as DNA, the CDR3 is TGTGCCAGCAGACAGTGGGGGCTTGGCTATGGCTACACCTTC.

The chain links TRBV10-1 to TRBJ2-1, with D perhaps TRBD2 (6 bases). The germline V gene encodes CDR1 WNHNN and CDR2 SYGVQD (reference sequence). V was cut by 8 bases and J by 6 bases, with 17 bases left in between. The CDR3 sequence is 14 residues long. CDR3 sequence: CASGGLGRPNEQFF. The CDR3 DNA follows: TGCGCCAGCGGAGGGCTCGGGAGACCCAATGAGCAGTTCTTC.

The chain couples TRBV7-2 to TRBJ2-7, with D possibly being TRBD1 (6 bases). V was cut by 0 bases and J by 2 bases, with 11 bases left in between. Germline-derived CDR1 and CDR2 are SGHTA and FQGNSA. CDR3 length: 15 amino acids. CDR3 DNA: TGTGCCAGCAGCTTAGCGCGAGGGGGAGCCTACGAGCAGTACTTC. The encoded protein is CASSLARGGAYEQYF.

The V gene is TRBV7-8, the J gene TRBJ1-1; the D gene is possibly TRBD1 (6 bases). V was cut by 7 bases and J by 1 base, with 13 bases left in between. The CDR3 runs to 14 residues. Germline V gene lookup returns CDR1 SGHVS and CDR2 FQNEAQ. The CDR3 nucleotides read TGTGCCAGCAACCTTCAGGGGACGAACACTGAAGCTTTCTTT. Translating gives CASNLQGTNTEAFF.

The rearrangement joins TRBV6-1 to TRBJ1-5, with D hard to call. V dropped 4 bases and J dropped 1 base, with 11 bases sitting between them. The V gene's germline CDR1 is MNHNS and CDR2 SASEGT. There are 15 residues in the CDR3. This CDR3 is CASSGPGGSNQPQHF. The DNA of the CDR3 is TGTGCCAGCAGTGGTCCAGGAGGGAGCAATCAGCCCCAGCATTTT.

This chain links TRBV9 with TRBJ1-1, with D uncertain. The germline V gene has CDR1 SGDLS and CDR2 YYNGEE. CDR3 length: 14 amino acids. V lost 4 bases and J lost 1, with 11 bases in between. CDR3 in amino acids: CASSPTTANTEAFF. CDR3 DNA sequence: TGTGCCAGCAGCCCAACTACGGCGAACACTGAAGCTTTCTTT.

The CDR3 region has the DNA TGCGCCAGCAGCCAAGAAGGCGCCGGGACAGGGGATCTTGAGCAGTTCTTC. Protein: CASSQEGAGTGDLEQFF. The chain couples TRBV4-1 to TRBJ2-1; 10 bases map to TRBD1. J gave up 9 bases and V 0 bases, and 11 bases lay outside the gene matches. This CDR3 contains 17 residues. Germline V gene lookup returns CDR1 MGHRA and CDR2 YSYEKL.

CDR3 in amino acids: CASSLLPSGNYGYTF. The DNA for the CDR3 is TGTGCCAGCAGCTTGCTCCCCAGCGGGAACTATGGCTACACCTTC. The V call is TRBV5-5, the J call TRBJ1-2; D remains ambiguous. Germline V lookup: CDR1 SGHKS, CDR2 YYEKEE (reference sequence). CDR3 length: 15 residues. V lost 1 base and J 2 bases, leaving 12 bases between the germline ends.

This chain links TRBV11-2 with TRBJ2-7; D is ambiguous. The CDR3 totals 12 residues. Trimming stripped 4 bases from V and 3 bases from J, with 7 bases between. The germline gives CDR1 SGHAT, CDR2 FQNNGV. This CDR3 is CASSSQVYEQYF. CDR3 nucleotide sequence: TGTGCCAGCAGCTCCCAGGTCTACGAGCAGTACTTC. Looking up the rest from reference TRBV11-2 and TRBJ2-7 gives the full variable domain: EAGVAQSPRYKIIEKRQSVAFWCNPISGHATLYWYQQILGQGPKLLIQFQNNGVVDDSQLPKDRFSAERLKGVDSTLKIQPAKLEDSAVYLCASSSQVYEQYFGPGTRLTVT.

The V and J genes are TRBV7-9 and TRBJ1-2; tentatively, D is TRBD1 (5 bases). Germline V gene sequence: CDR1 SEHNR, CDR2 FQNEAQ (reference sequence). The V end was cut by 5 bases, the J end by 8 bases, with 18 bases between. The CDR3 is 14 residues long. The CDR3 DNA sequence: TGTGCCAGCAGCCAGGGTACAGACCTGCGCGGCTACACCTTC. This translates into CASSQGTDLRGYTF.

V and J are TRBV5-1 and TRBJ2-3; the D gene is possibly TRBD2 (5 bases). V lost 0 bases and J lost 1, with 12 bases in between. This CDR3 is 16 amino acids long. Per the germline V gene, CDR1 is SGHRS and CDR2 is YFSETQ. CDR3 sequence reads: CASSLAFEGGTDTQYF. The CDR3 DNA sequence: TGCGCCAGCAGCTTGGCGTTTGAGGGAGGCACAGATACGCAGTATTTT.

This CDR3 is CASSSTGSGTEAFF. CDR3 nucleotides: TGTGCCAGCAGTTCCACAGGGTCTGGCACTGAAGCTTTCTTT. V and J are TRBV7-6 and TRBJ1-1; D is perhaps TRBD1 (6 bases). CDR3 length: 14 amino acids. Germline CDR1 reads SGHVS; CDR2 reads FNYEAQ. Trimming took 6 bases from V and 4 from J, leaving 15 bases between them.

The chain has TRBV5-5 and TRBJ1-5, with TRBD1 as a possible D gene (5 bases). The V end was cut by 0 bases, the J end by 2 bases, with 9 bases between. This CDR3 region has 15 residues. Germline-derived CDR1 and CDR2 are SGHKS and YYEKEE (reference sequence). This CDR3 is CASSLAGRGNQPQHF. CDR3 coding DNA: TGTGCCAGCAGCTTGGCGGGCAGGGGCAATCAGCCCCAGCATTTT.

The chain combines TRBV2 with TRBJ2-7, with D maybe TRBD2 (7 bases). The CDR3 consists of 16 residues. Germline CDR1 and CDR2: SNHLY and FYNNEI. V was trimmed by 8 bases and J by 5 bases, leaving 25 bases between them. The CDR3 loop reads CASPGEPGGELHEQYF. In DNA form, the CDR3 reads TGTGCCAGCCCCGGGGAGCCGGGGGGCGAACTCCACGAGCAGTACTTC.

V and J are TRBV18 and TRBJ2-1; 8 bases are a match to TRBD2. Trimming at V came to 3 bases and at J to 8 bases, leaving 6 bases not matched to a gene. Germline V gene sequence: CDR1 KGHSH, CDR2 LQKENI. This CDR3 has 14 residues. The CDR3 DNA sequence: TGTGCCAGCTCACCCCTGCGGGGGGATCATGAGCAGTTCTTC. This codes for CASSPLRGDHEQFF.

The J gene is TRBJ1-2, the V gene TRBV28, with D unclear. V lost 3 bases, J lost 0 bases, and 5 bases lay in between. The germline CDR1 and CDR2 sequences are MDHEN and SYDVKM. The CDR3 loop spans 13 amino acids. CDR3 DNA sequence: TGTGCCAGCAGTTTGAGGACTAACTATGGCTACACCTTC. It is translated as CASSLRTNYGYTF.

This sequence joins TRBV6-1 and TRBJ1-1, with a possible D match to TRBD1 (6 bases). The germline V and J ends were trimmed by 5 bases and 7 bases, with 14 bases remaining between them. Germline lookup yields CDR1 MNHNS and CDR2 SASEGT. CDR3 size: 13 residues. Written as DNA, the CDR3 is TGTGCCAGCAGTCTACAGGGTGCTAGTGAAGCTTTCTTT. Encoded protein: CASSLQGASEAFF.

The chain links TRBV18 to TRBJ1-1, with D perhaps TRBD1 (5 bases). CDR3 length: 16 residues. Germline values: CDR1 KGHSH, CDR2 LQKENI. Trimming pared 6 bases from V and 4 bases from J, leaving 21 bases between. Written as DNA, the CDR3 is TGTGCCAGCTCGGACAACGGGGGTTTGGATGGCACTGAAGCTTTCTTT. Protein: CASSDNGGLDGTEAFF.

The rearrangement links TRBV7-9 to TRBJ2-7, with 7 bases identical to TRBD1. Looked up from germline, CDR1 is SEHNR and CDR2 is FQNEAQ (reference sequence). The CDR3 covers 15 residues. After removal of 4 bases from V and 1 base from J, the junction contained 7 bases not matched to a gene. The CDR3 spells CASSSDRVDSYEQYF. DNA of the CDR3: TGTGCCAGCAGCTCAGACAGGGTTGATTCCTACGAGCAGTACTTC. The full variable domain, rest sourced from reference TRBV7-9 and TRBJ2-7, is DTGVSQNPRHKITKRGQNVTFRCDPISEHNRLYWYRQTLGQGPEFLTYFQNEAQLEKSRLLSDRFSAERPKGSFSTLEIQRTEQGDSAMYLCASSSDRVDSYEQYFGPGTRLTVT.

V and J are TRBV6-5 and TRBJ2-4, with 8 bases fitting TRBD1. V trimming: 2 bases; J trimming: 9 bases; junction bases outside the gene matches: 3. CDR1 is MNHEY, CDR2 SVGAGI, per germline. The CDR3 loop spans 13 amino acids. CDR3 loop: CASSYPGGVIQYF. Written as DNA, the CDR3 is TGTGCCAGCAGTTACCCAGGGGGCGTCATTCAGTACTTC.

The chain uses TRBV12-5 and TRBJ1-2; 7 positions agree with TRBD1. The CDR3 contains 13 residues. Trimming at V came to 6 bases and at J to 4 bases, leaving 5 bases not matched to a gene. From germline, CDR1 is LGHNT and CDR2 FRNRAP. In DNA form, the CDR3 reads TGTGCTAGTGGCCCGGGACAGCCCTATGGCTACACCTTC. It encodes CASGPGQPYGYTF.

This chain connects TRBV5-1 to TRBJ1-1, with D unclear. This CDR3 is 12 amino acids long. Trimming removed 0 bases from V and 6 bases from J, with 6 bases in between. The germline gives CDR1 SGHRS, CDR2 YFSETQ. CDR3 region: CASSLGQAEAFF. CDR3 DNA sequence: TGCGCCAGCAGCTTGGGGCAAGCTGAAGCTTTCTTT.

The J gene is TRBJ2-7, the V gene TRBV5-1; possibly TRBD2 for D (5 bases). Per germline, CDR1 SGHRS and CDR2 YFSETQ. The CDR3 length is 11 residues. The ends were cut back, 3 bases at V and 5 bases at J, with 6 bases in the middle. As DNA, the CDR3 is TGCGCCAGCAGCTCCGGGGACGAGCAGTACTTC. Protein sequence: CASSSGDEQYF. Full variable domain (outside the CDR3, taken from reference TRBV5-1 and TRBJ2-7): KAGVTQTPRYLIKTRGQQVTLSCSPISGHRSVSWYQQTPGQGLQFLFEYFSETQRNKGNFPGRFSGRQFSNSRSEMNVSTLELGDSALYLCASSSGDEQYFGPGTRLTVT.

The J gene is TRBJ2-5, the V gene TRBV9; 9 positions agree with TRBD2. CDR1 and CDR2 (germline): SGDLS, YYNGEE. The CDR3 runs 17 residues. The V gene end was trimmed by 3 bases and the J gene end by 2 bases; junction bases not matched to a gene: 11. CDR3 sequence reads: CASSAGGLAGRQETQYF. The CDR3 DNA reads TGTGCCAGCAGCGCGGGCGGGCTAGCGGGACGACAAGAGACCCAGTACTTC. The complete variable domain, with remaining parts taken from reference TRBV9 and TRBJ2-5, reads DSGVTQTPKHLITATGQRVTLRCSPRSGDLSVYWYQQSLDQGLQFLIQYYNGEERAKGNILERFSAQQFPDLHSELNLSSLELGDSALYFCASSAGGLAGRQETQYFGPGTRLLVL.

The rearrangement uses TRBV5-1 and TRBJ1-4; maybe TRBD1 (5 bases). The V end lost 3 bases, the J end lost 0 bases, and 9 bases lay between the germline ends. Germline V gene sequence: CDR1 SGHRS, CDR2 YFSETQ. The CDR3 contains 15 residues. The CDR3: CASSWATATNEKLFF. In DNA form, the CDR3 reads TGCGCCAGCAGCTGGGCGACAGCAACTAATGAAAAACTGTTTTTT.

The V gene is TRBV25-1, the J gene TRBJ1-3; D unclear. Trimming stripped 4 bases from V and 2 bases from J, with 9 bases between. This CDR3 has 14 amino acids. The germline V gene encodes CDR1 MGHDK and CDR2 SYGVNS. The CDR3 DNA reads as TGTGCCAGCAGTGGTAAGAGGGCTGGAAACACCATATATTTT. It encodes CASSGKRAGNTIYF.

This chain joins TRBV27 and TRBJ1-1, with D maybe TRBD1 (5 bases). Between the trimmed V and J ends, which lost 0 bases and 2 bases, there was a span of 10 bases. Germline V gene sequence: CDR1 MNHEY, CDR2 SMNVEV (reference sequence). This CDR3 region has 15 residues. DNA of the CDR3: TGTGCCAGCAGTTTATCTAGGGGATTCAACACTGAAGCTTTCTTT. It specifies CASSLSRGFNTEAFF.

The V gene is TRBV10-3, the J gene TRBJ1-2; D is undetermined. This CDR3 spans 14 amino acids. Germline V CDR1 and CDR2: ENHRY, SYGVKD. Trimming cost V 1 base and J 1 base, with 7 bases left between them. Here the CDR3 reads CAISEFADNYGYTF. The DNA for the CDR3 is TGTGCCATCAGTGAGTTTGCGGATAACTATGGCTACACCTTC.

The rearrangement links TRBV12-5 to TRBJ2-5, with D maybe TRBD1 (6 bases). The CDR3 spans 15 residues. In germline, CDR1 is LGHNT, CDR2 FRNRAP. V gave up 5 bases and J gave up 2 bases, with 15 bases separating them. The CDR3 nucleotides read TGTGCTAGTGGTATTCCCGGGACACTACAAGAGACCCAGTACTTC. It is translated as CASGIPGTLQETQYF.

In the case of this clone: An end of the junction does not agree with germline; a read error may underlie this. The rearrangement uses TRBV6-5 and TRBJ2-7; 7 nucleotides agree with TRBD1. Germline CDR1 MNHEY, CDR2 SVGAGI. The CDR3 length is 15 residues. CDR3 residues: CAGRASRDRTYEQYF. The CDR3 coding sequence is TGTGCCGGCAGGGCTTCCCGGGACAGAACCTACGAGCAGTACTTC.

The chain uses TRBV19 and TRBJ1-5, with TRBD1 identical over 9 bases. V lost 4 bases, J lost 6 bases, and 7 bases stayed unmatched. Germline-derived CDR1 and CDR2 are LNHDA and SQIVND (reference sequence). CDR3 length: 15 residues. The chain's CDR3 is CASSRDRGTSQPQHF. CDR3 sequence (DNA): TGTGCCAGTAGTAGAGACAGGGGGACAAGTCAGCCCCAGCATTTT.